This entry is about one T cell receptor beta chain. What it binds is unknown. V was pared by 4 bases and J by 2 bases, with 11 bases of the junction left unmatched. The CDR3 totals 16 residues. The germline V gene encodes CDR1 SGHNT and CDR2 YYREEE (reference sequence). This entry belongs to a study of cytomegalovirus exposure and HLA in healthy donors. Study information: The study placed about 86% of its approximately 400 genotyped donors in the Caucasian-associated ancestry cluster. General study points: Presence/absence comparisons presumed near-even sequencing depth among donors.

The PCR had 60 Vbeta and 13 Jbeta primers. TCRdb's copy holds only in-frame clones and misses some; the assay was immunoSEQ multiplex PCR. This table holds under 200,000 clones, around three quarters found once. The specimen was PBMCs. The genes are TRBV5-4 and TRBJ2-7, with 8 positions matching TRBD2. The sequence was collected from a man aged 35 to 55 in good health and CMV-seronegative. The CDR3 spells CASSPEGNGRAYEQYF. CDR3 sequence (DNA): TGTGCCAGCAGCCCTGAAGGGAACGGGAGGGCCTACGAGCAGTACTTC.